This record concerns one T cell receptor beta chain sequence. The table came from immunoSEQ multiplex PCR; TCRdb's copy has only in-frame clones and leaves some out. The table shows fewer than 200,000 clones, with around 89% occurring only once. This CDR3 region has 14 residues. V gave up 4 bases and J gave up 4 bases; unmatched junction bases: 7. Germline lookup yields CDR1 SGDLS and CDR2 YYNGEE. The data were taken from a study of control samples from healthy donors and cancer patients. Sequencing used blood. The source of this sequence is a woman in her 50s in good health. The chain uses TRBV9 and TRBJ2-7, with TRBD2 matching over 8 bases. This CDR3 is CASSTQAGVYEQYF. CDR3 nucleotide sequence: TGTGCCAGCAGCACCCAAGCGGGGGTATACGAGCAGTACTTC.